The 27 T cell receptor beta chains presented below share a single source sample, sequenced in a study of neurological immune-mediated disorders. TCRdb analysed the 5' RACE reads with MiXCR anew, one entry per CDR3 protein. The data contain some 41,000 distinct CDR3 sequences, 2% to 2.5% of them singletons. The sequencing input was PBMCs. These receptors were obtained from a man aged 25 to 45 with multiple sclerosis.

This clonotype has at least ten counts. The CDR3 reads CASSAGTGSLLNYGYTF. In DNA, the CDR3 is TGTGCCAGCAGCGCCGGGACAGGAAGCTTACTGAACTATGGCTACACCTTC. This rearrangement joins TRBV11-2 to TRBJ1-2, with 8 bases fitting TRBD1. The CDR3 consists of 17 residues. Germline V lookup: CDR1 SGHAT, CDR2 FQNNGV. V lost 5 bases, J lost 2 bases, and 13 bases stayed unmatched.

This clonotype showed up many times. The V and J genes are TRBV20-1 and TRBJ2-5; D unresolved. V lost 0 bases and J 10 bases, leaving 9 bases between the germline ends. The germline V gene has CDR1 DFQATT and CDR2 SNEGSKA (reference sequence). CDR3 length equals 11 residues. This CDR3 reads CSARDDGYQYF. The CDR3 DNA reads as TGCAGTGCTAGAGACGATGGGTACCAGTACTTC.

This clonotype was seen ten or more times. V is TRBV20-1 and J is TRBJ1-1; 8 nucleotides agree with TRBD1. The length of the CDR3 is 14 residues. Germline CDR1 reads DFQATT; CDR2 reads SNEGSKA (reference sequence). Trimming at V came to 3 bases and at J to 1 base, leaving 4 bases not matched to a gene. This CDR3 reads CSASPGTGNTEAFF. The DNA for the CDR3 is TGCAGTGCTAGCCCCGGGACAGGGAACACTGAAGCTTTCTTT.

This clonotype appeared many times. V gene TRBV5-8 combines with J gene TRBJ1-5; D unclear. The V end was cut by 4 bases, the J end by 1 base, with 21 bases between. In germline, CDR1 is SGHTS, CDR2 YDEGEE. The CDR3 has 18 residues. The chain's CDR3 is CASSPGSPDGWSNQPQHF. The DNA for the CDR3 is TGTGCCAGCAGCCCAGGAAGCCCGGACGGTTGGAGCAATCAGCCCCAGCATTTT.

The sample holds many counts of this clonotype. The gene calls are TRBV29-1 and TRBJ1-2; D unclear. Per the germline V gene, CDR1 is SQVTM and CDR2 is ANQGSEA. This CDR3 region has 13 residues. V was pared by 3 bases and J by 4 bases, with 12 bases between. CDR3 amino acids: CSVEHSDTYGYTF. The CDR3, as DNA: TGCAGCGTTGAGCACAGTGATACCTATGGCTACACCTTC.

This clonotype has a count of ten or more. The chain uses TRBV12-3 or TRBV12-4 and TRBJ2-1; 13 nucleotides match TRBD2. This CDR3 has 18 residues. J was trimmed by 0 bases and V by 8 bases; bases with no gene match: 10. The chain's CDR3 is CASRTSGSTSYSYNEQFF. CDR3 in DNA: TGTGCCAGCCGGACTAGCGGGAGTACTTCCTACTCCTACAATGAGCAGTTCTTC.

This clonotype was seen at least ten times. The chain links TRBV20-1 to TRBJ2-1; 14 nucleotides agree with TRBD2. The ends lost 6 bases at V and 8 bases at J; junction bases unmatched: 12. Germline assignment: CDR1 DFQATT and CDR2 SNEGSKA (reference sequence). The CDR3 contains 16 residues. The CDR3 region has the DNA TGCAGTGCCCCGGGGACTAGCGGGAGTGTTCGACATGAGCAGTTCTTC. Translation: CSAPGTSGSVRHEQFF.

A few counts support this clonotype. The V call is TRBV7-9, the J call TRBJ2-7; D is ambiguous. V lost 4 bases, J lost 0 bases, and 4 bases lay in between. This CDR3 is 12 amino acids long. Germline CDR1 is SEHNR and CDR2 is FQNEAQ (reference sequence). For the CDR3, the DNA is TGTGCCAGCAGCTCCCACTCCTACGAGCAGTACTTC. This gives the protein CASSSHSYEQYF.

This clonotype has ten or more counts. The genes are TRBV12-5 and TRBJ1-1; D is possibly TRBD1 (5 bases). Germline assignment: CDR1 LGHNT and CDR2 FRNRAP. V lost 2 bases, J lost 6 bases, and 16 bases lay in between. The CDR3 sequence is 15 residues long. CDR3 residues: CASGLPQGRIAEAFF. CDR3 bases: TGTGCTAGTGGTTTGCCTCAGGGTCGGATCGCTGAAGCTTTCTTT.

In this sample, this clonotype turned up many times. This chain connects TRBV5-6 to TRBJ2-7; 7 nucleotides line up with TRBD1. The CDR3 consists of 16 residues. With 1 base clipped from V and 7 bases from J, the junction kept 14 bases outside the gene matches. Per the germline V gene, CDR1 is SGHDT and CDR2 is YYEEEE. The CDR3 reads CASSLLGTAHLREQYF. DNA of the CDR3: TGTGCCAGCAGCTTGTTGGGGACAGCGCACCTAAGGGAGCAGTACTTC.

This clonotype is medium-sized by share. V usage is TRBV29-1 and J usage is TRBJ1-1; tentative D call: TRBD1 (5 bases). The CDR3 is 14 residues long. The germline V and J ends were trimmed by 4 bases and 2 bases, with 14 bases remaining between them. The germline V gene has CDR1 SQVTM and CDR2 ANQGSEA. The CDR3: CSVVLGGVNTEAFF. The CDR3 DNA sequence: TGCAGCGTTGTCCTGGGGGGGGTCAACACTGAAGCTTTCTTT.

This clonotype was seen repeatedly, ten times or more. The J gene is TRBJ2-6, the V gene TRBV11-2; 7 positions agree with TRBD2. CDR1 is SGHAT, CDR2 FQNNGV, per germline. V shed 3 bases, J shed 0 bases, and the junction held 2 bases outside the gene matches. The CDR3 has 16 residues. DNA of the CDR3: TGTGCCAGCAGCTTCAGGGACTACTCTGGGGCCAACGTCCTGACTTTC. Its protein product is CASSFRDYSGANVLTF.

This clonotype has ten or more counts. The J gene is TRBJ2-1, the V gene TRBV5-1, with no clear D. The CDR3 covers 14 residues. Trimming removed 0 bases at V and 2 bases at J, with 6 bases between. The germline gives CDR1 SGHRS, CDR2 YFSETQ. The CDR3 region is CASSLEGTYNEQFF. CDR3 nucleotides: TGCGCCAGCAGCTTGGAAGGAACCTACAATGAGCAGTTCTTC. The full variable domain, rest sourced from reference TRBV5-1 and TRBJ2-1, is KAGVTQTPRYLIKTRGQQVTLSCSPISGHRSVSWYQQTPGQGLQFLFEYFSETQRNKGNFPGRFSGRQFSNSRSEMNVSTLELGDSALYLCASSLEGTYNEQFFGPGTRLTVL.

In its sample, this clonotype was seen many times. The chain uses TRBV5-5 and TRBJ2-1; TRBD2 aligns across 13 bases. There are 19 residues in the CDR3. In germline, CDR1 is SGHKS, CDR2 YYEKEE (reference sequence). The V segment lost 0 bases and the J segment 2 bases; nucleotides outside the gene matches: 8. In DNA form, the CDR3 reads TGTGCCAGCAGCTTGGACGGACTAGCGGGGGTAGTCGCCTACAATGAGCAGTTCTTC. It is translated as CASSLDGLAGVVAYNEQFF.

This clonotype was seen at least ten times. This chain joins TRBV12-3 or TRBV12-4 and TRBJ2-2; 8 bases are shared with TRBD2. The V and J ends lost 2 bases and 0 bases, in that order; junction bases with no gene match: 5. The CDR3 runs to 17 residues. Written as DNA, the CDR3 is TGTGCCAGCAGTTTATCGGGGGGGTACTCGAACACCGGGGAGCTGTTTTTT. Its translation: CASSLSGGYSNTGELFF.

This clonotype was found many times. The genes are TRBV20-1 and TRBJ2-7; the match to TRBD2 covers 10 bases. Germline V gene lookup returns CDR1 DFQATT and CDR2 SNEGSKA (reference sequence). The CDR3 spans 15 residues. Trimming took 1 base from V and 1 from J; bases not matched to a gene: 4. CDR3 bases: TGCAGTGCTAGAGCTAGCGGGGGTCTGTCCTACGAGCAGTACTTC. Protein sequence: CSARASGGLSYEQYF.

The chain uses TRBV20-1 and TRBJ2-7; D is ambiguous. Trimming left V 6 bases short and J 8 bases short, with 17 bases between. The CDR3 runs 12 residues. Germline assignment: CDR1 DFQATT and CDR2 SNEGSKA (reference sequence). The DNA of the CDR3 is TGCAGTGCAGCCGCGGCCCCAAGGAAGCAGTACTTC. Its translation is CSAAAAPRKQYF.

This clonotype was recorded at least ten times. This rearrangement joins TRBV20-1 to TRBJ2-1; D is perhaps TRBD2 (5 bases). Trimming took off 6 bases at V and 3 bases at J, with 15 bases between the two ends. The CDR3 has 14 residues. Germline CDR1 and CDR2: DFQATT and SNEGSKA (reference sequence). CDR3 region: CSAPSLGDYNEQFF. The CDR3 coding sequence is TGCAGTGCACCGTCTCTCGGGGACTACAATGAGCAGTTCTTC.

This clonotype was counted many times. This chain connects TRBV20-1 to TRBJ2-1; D unclear. The CDR3 runs to 14 residues. Germline V gene data show CDR1 as DFQATT and CDR2 as SNEGSKA (reference sequence). The V end was cut by 3 bases, the J end by 1 base, with 10 bases between. The CDR3 DNA reads as TGCAGTGCTAGGGAGACTGTTTCCTACAATGAGCAGTTCTTC. Translating it yields CSARETVSYNEQFF.

This clonotype was seen ten or more times. The V and J genes are TRBV4-1 and TRBJ2-1; no clear D. The CDR3 extends over 14 amino acids. Germline loops: CDR1 MGHRA, CDR2 YSYEKL. Deletions cut 0 bases from V and 4 bases from J, with 7 bases between. DNA for the CDR3: TGCGCCAGCAGCCAAGATACCAGTTACAATGAGCAGTTCTTC. Its protein product is CASSQDTSYNEQFF.

This clonotype has a count of ten or more. The CDR3 DNA is TGTGCCAGCAGCCAATGGGGACCGGGACAGGGGGTAGGTCAGCCCCAGCATTTT. This encodes CASSQWGPGQGVGQPQHF. The chain is built from TRBV3-1 and TRBJ1-5, with 11 bases lining up with TRBD1. The trim removed 2 bases at V and 6 bases at J, leaving 12 bases unmatched. The V gene's germline CDR1 is LGHDT and CDR2 YNNKEL (reference sequence). This CDR3 has 18 amino acids.

This clonotype was picked up many times. This chain joins TRBV25-1 and TRBJ2-7; 7 bases align to TRBD1. From germline, CDR1 is MGHDK and CDR2 SYGVNS. V lost 0 bases to trimming and J lost 2 bases; unmatched junction nucleotides: 7. The CDR3 consists of 16 residues. For the CDR3, the DNA is TGTGCCAGCAGTGAATATAAGGGGGCGGCCCCCTACGAGCAGTACTTC. It codes for CASSEYKGAAPYEQYF.

The table lists this clonotype with many counts. The CDR3 DNA reads as TGTGCCAGCAGCGAGATTAGCGGGAGTATCTACGAGCAGTACTTC. Residues: CASSEISGSIYEQYF. V and J are TRBV7-2 and TRBJ2-7; 9 positions match TRBD2. The CDR3 is made up of 15 amino acids. V was clipped by 5 bases and J by 3 bases; unmatched bases: 8. Germline assignment: CDR1 SGHTA and CDR2 FQGNSA.

Ten or more counts support this clonotype. The chain has TRBV4-3 and TRBJ1-1; no definite D call. This CDR3 has 15 residues. Germline CDR1 and CDR2: LGHNA and YSLEER. Trimming took 0 bases from V and 5 from J, leaving 13 bases between them. DNA of the CDR3: TGCGCCAGCAGCCAAGATAGGAGTGGTAGGACTGAAGCTTTCTTT. Amino acids: CASSQDRSGRTEAFF.

This clonotype was observed at least ten times. The chain has TRBV5-1 and TRBJ2-1, with 8 bases that match TRBD2. CDR1 and CDR2 from the germline V gene are SGHRS and YFSETQ. V trimming: 0 bases; J trimming: 9 bases; junction bases outside the gene matches: 2. This CDR3 contains 13 residues. In nucleotides, the CDR3 is TGCGCCAGCAGCTTGGCGGGACTAGTTGAGCAGTTCTTC. Its protein is CASSLAGLVEQFF.

This clonotype has a count of ten or more. The CDR3 bases are TGCAGTGCTAGGGCGGGAAGGGCAGATACGCAGTATTTT. Its protein is CSARAGRADTQYF. The rearrangement joins TRBV20-1 to TRBJ2-3, with D tentatively TRBD2 (6 bases). The CDR3 length is 13 residues. V was clipped by 3 bases and J by 4 bases, with 11 bases between them. Germline CDR1 is DFQATT and CDR2 is SNEGSKA (reference sequence).

This clonotype was seen ten or more times. The chain employs TRBV20-1 and TRBJ2-1; 10 bases align to TRBD2. V lost 6 bases and J lost 6; bases outside the gene matches: 5. CDR1 DFQATT and CDR2 SNEGSKA come from the germline V gene (reference sequence). This CDR3 spans 13 amino acids. The CDR3 DNA sequence: TGCAGTGCCCCACCTAGCGGGGGCAATGAGCAGTTCTTC. It codes for CSAPPSGGNEQFF.